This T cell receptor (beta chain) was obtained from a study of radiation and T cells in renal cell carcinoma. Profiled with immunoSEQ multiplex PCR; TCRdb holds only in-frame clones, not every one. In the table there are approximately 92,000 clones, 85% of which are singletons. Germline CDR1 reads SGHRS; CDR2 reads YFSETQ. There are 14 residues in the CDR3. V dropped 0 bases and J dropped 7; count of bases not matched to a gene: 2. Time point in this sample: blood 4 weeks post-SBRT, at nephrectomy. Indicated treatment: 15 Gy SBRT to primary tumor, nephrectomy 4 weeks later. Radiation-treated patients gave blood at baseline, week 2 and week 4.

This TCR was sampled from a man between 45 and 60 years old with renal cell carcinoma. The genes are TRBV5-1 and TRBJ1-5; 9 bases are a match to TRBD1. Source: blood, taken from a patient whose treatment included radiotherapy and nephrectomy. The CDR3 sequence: CASSLAGQGQPQHF. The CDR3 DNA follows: TGCGCCAGCAGCTTGGCTGGACAGGGGCAGCCCCAGCATTTT.